The next 28 T cell receptor beta chains were all read from a single sample in a study of T cells after yellow fever vaccination. TCRdb fed the 5' RACE reads into MiXCR, producing one record per CDR3 protein. The sample lists fewer than 400,000 distinct CDR3 sequences; around 6.4% were seen once. The sample here was PBMCs, taken 5 days after the yellow fever booster vaccination. The receptors derive from a man aged 25 to 45 who received the YFV17D yellow fever vaccine.

The chain combines TRBV28 with TRBJ2-5; 7 bases line up with TRBD1. Germline-derived CDR1 and CDR2 are MDHEN and SYDVKM. The CDR3 extends over 14 amino acids. V was pared by 6 bases and J by 4 bases, with 8 bases of the junction left unmatched. The CDR3 DNA reads TGTGCCAGCAGACTCACAGGGGTAGGAGAGACCCAGTACTTC. Amino acid sequence: CASRLTGVGETQYF. The whole variable domain, filled in from reference TRBV28 and TRBJ2-5, reads DVKVTQSSRYLVKRTGEKVFLECVQDMDHENMFWYRQDPGLGLRLIYFSYDVKMKEKGDIPEGYSVSREKKERFSLILESASTNQTSMYLCASRLTGVGETQYFGPGTRLLVL.

In its sample, this clonotype was seen a few times. The chain combines TRBV20-1 with TRBJ2-5, with TRBD2 matching over 7 bases. CDR3 length: 15 amino acids. Germline assignment: CDR1 DFQATT and CDR2 SNEGSKA (reference sequence). With 1 base clipped from V and 1 base from J, the junction kept 6 bases outside the gene matches. CDR3 loop: CSARGEPSGQETQYF. For the CDR3, the DNA is TGCAGTGCTAGAGGGGAGCCTAGCGGCCAAGAGACCCAGTACTTC.

This clonotype appeared many times. This chain links TRBV5-1 with TRBJ2-3; D not certain. Germline CDR1 reads SGHRS; CDR2 reads YFSETQ. Between the trimmed V and J ends, which lost 2 bases and 1 base, there was a span of 8 bases. The CDR3 loop spans 14 amino acids. Written as DNA, the CDR3 is TGCGCCAGCAGCTTAGGCGACGGCACAGATACGCAGTATTTT. Translated: CASSLGDGTDTQYF.

This clonotype was seen many times. This chain joins TRBV10-3 and TRBJ2-3; 8 bases line up with TRBD1. CDR3 size: 15 residues. Germline lookup yields CDR1 ENHRY and CDR2 SYGVKD. The CDR3 here is CATLFGTGLTDTQYF. In DNA form, the CDR3 reads TGTGCGACCCTTTTTGGGACAGGCCTCACAGATACGCAGTATTTT.

This clonotype was detected a few times. This chain links TRBV6-2 or TRBV6-3 with TRBJ1-2; weak D call: TRBD1 (5 bases). The CDR3 has 15 residues. CDR1 is MNHEY and CDR2 is SVGEGT in the germline V gene. V shed 5 bases and J shed 2 bases, with 15 bases lying between them. The CDR3 DNA sequence: TGTGCCAGCAGTGATCCCCCATCAGGGAACTATGGCTACACCTTC. It translates to CASSDPPSGNYGYTF.

Note on this clonotype: One base away lies a much larger clone, so this may be a sequencing read error. V usage is TRBV5-1 and J usage is TRBJ2-1; D unresolved. CDR1 and CDR2 from the germline V gene are SGHRS and YFSETQ. There are 12 residues in the CDR3. CDR3 protein: CASSLAQNVQFF. The CDR3 bases are TGCGCCAGCAGCTTGGCCCAGAATGTGCAGTTCTTC.

This clonotype was seen at least ten times. The CDR3 region is CASSYGGGAYEQYF. CDR3 in DNA: TGTGCCAGCAGTTACGGTGGAGGCGCCTACGAGCAGTACTTC. The rearrangement joins TRBV6-5 to TRBJ2-7, with D tentatively TRBD2 (5 bases). The CDR3 extends over 14 amino acids. Germline CDR1 reads MNHEY; CDR2 reads SVGAGI. Trimming pared 2 bases from V and 2 bases from J, leaving 10 bases between.

The chain employs TRBV7-9 and TRBJ2-3, with 11 bases matching TRBD2. The trim removed 5 bases at V and 5 bases at J, leaving 6 bases unmatched. Germline assignment: CDR1 SEHNR and CDR2 FQNEAQ (reference sequence). This CDR3 region has 15 residues. CDR3 residues: CASSQLAGEGDTQYF. Here the CDR3 DNA reads TGTGCCAGCAGCCAACTAGCGGGAGAGGGAGATACGCAGTATTTT. Using reference TRBV7-9 and TRBJ2-3 for the parts outside the CDR3, the full variable domain is DTGVSQNPRHKITKRGQNVTFRCDPISEHNRLYWYRQTLGQGPEFLTYFQNEAQLEKSRLLSDRFSAERPKGSFSTLEIQRTEQGDSAMYLCASSQLAGEGDTQYFGPGTRLTVL.

This clonotype was seen repeatedly, ten times or more. One end of the junction does not line up with germline, which may come from a read error. The rearrangement joins TRBV15 to TRBJ2-7, with TRBD1 identical over 12 bases. The CDR3 covers 14 residues. Germline CDR1 LNHNV, CDR2 YYDKDF (reference sequence). CDR3 sequence: CATSRDRGTGGSEF. The CDR3 DNA reads as TGTGCCACCAGCAGAGATCGCGGGACAGGGGGCAGTGAGTTC.

This clonotype turned up a few times. The V and J genes are TRBV21-1 and TRBJ2-1. TRBV21-1 corresponds to a pseudogene. The CDR3 has 11 residues. CDR3 DNA sequence: TGTGCCAGCAGGTATCTGGAAGAGCAGTTCTTC. This gives the protein CASRYLEEQFF.

The J gene is TRBJ2-1, the V gene TRBV20-1, with 7 bases that match TRBD2. This CDR3 is built from 13 residues. CDR1 and CDR2 (germline): DFQATT, SNEGSKA (reference sequence). The CDR3 sequence: CSATSNLYNEQFF. CDR3 nucleotide sequence: TGCAGCGCGACTAGCAATCTTTACAATGAGCAGTTCTTC.

The chain joins TRBV20-1 to TRBJ2-1; 10 bases are shared with TRBD1. The CDR3 covers 13 residues. Germline assignment: CDR1 DFQATT and CDR2 SNEGSKA (reference sequence). The junction had 4 bases not matched to a gene; V was cut back by 8 bases and J by 3 bases. The DNA of the CDR3 is TGCAGTCATGACAGGGGGCACTACAATGAGCAGTTCTTC. Amino acid sequence: CSHDRGHYNEQFF.

The gene calls are TRBV6-5 and TRBJ2-4; 10 positions match TRBD1. CDR3 size: 13 residues. Trimming removed 10 bases from V and 8 bases from J; junction bases left unmatched: 8. In germline, CDR1 is MNHEY, CDR2 SVGAGI. CDR3 sequence: CATRQGAADIQYF. DNA for the CDR3: TGTGCCACGAGACAGGGGGCAGCGGACATTCAGTACTTC.

This clonotype was seen a handful of times. The CDR3, as DNA: TGCAGCGCCCACAGCTCCTACAATGAGCAGTTCTTC. Protein product: CSAHSSYNEQFF. V gene TRBV29-1 combines with J gene TRBJ2-1; the D is unclear. The germline V and J ends were trimmed by 7 bases and 0 bases, with 7 bases remaining between them. CDR3 length: 12 residues. Germline lookup yields CDR1 SQVTM and CDR2 ANQGSEA.

This clonotype was counted many times. The V gene is TRBV28, the J gene TRBJ2-1, with unresolved D. Looked up from germline, CDR1 is MDHEN and CDR2 is SYDVKM. The CDR3 runs to 10 residues. The germline V and J ends were trimmed by 4 bases and 8 bases, with 3 bases remaining between them. CDR3: CASSSYEQFF. In nucleotides, the CDR3 is TGTGCCAGCAGTTCGTATGAGCAGTTCTTC. The full variable domain, completed using reference TRBV28 and TRBJ2-1, is DVKVTQSSRYLVKRTGEKVFLECVQDMDHENMFWYRQDPGLGLRLIYFSYDVKMKEKGDIPEGYSVSREKKERFSLILESASTNQTSMYLCASSSYEQFFGPGTRLTVL.

In its sample, this clonotype was seen many times. The chain is built from TRBV7-3 and TRBJ2-1; 11 nucleotides align to TRBD2. Germline CDR1 and CDR2: SGHTA and FQGTGA. This CDR3 spans 17 amino acids. With 4 bases clipped from V and 6 bases from J, the junction kept 11 bases outside the gene matches. As DNA, the CDR3 is TGTGCCAGCAGCTCGAAACTCGGGACTAGCGGAACCAATGAGCAGTTCTTC. It is translated as CASSSKLGTSGTNEQFF. The complete variable domain, with remaining parts taken from reference TRBV7-3 and TRBJ2-1, reads GAGVSQTPSNKVTEKGKYVELRCDPISGHTALYWYRQSLGQGPEFLIYFQGTGAADDSGLPNDRFFAVRPEGSVSTLKIQRTERGDSAVYLCASSSKLGTSGTNEQFFGPGTRLTVL.

This clonotype has ten or more counts. The V call is TRBV4-2, the J call TRBJ2-7; 11 bases are a match to TRBD2. This CDR3 is built from 14 residues. Germline V gene sequence: CDR1 LGHNA, CDR2 YNFKEQ. V trimming: 6 bases; J trimming: 6 bases; junction bases outside the gene matches: 7. The CDR3 reads CASSSSSGRSEQYF. The CDR3 DNA follows: TGTGCCAGCAGTTCCTCTAGCGGGAGGAGCGAGCAGTACTTC.

The sample holds many counts of this clonotype. The V and J genes are TRBV12-3 or TRBV12-4 and TRBJ2-7; D perhaps matches TRBD2 (5 bases). CDR3 length equals 14 residues. Trimming cost V 5 bases and J 0 bases, with 11 bases left between them. CDR3 DNA sequence: TGTGCCAGCAGTCAAGCGGCTAACTCCTACGAGCAGTACTTC. Translation gives CASSQAANSYEQYF.

This clonotype was found many times. The chain uses TRBV20-1 and TRBJ1-1; no clear D. This CDR3 contains 11 residues. V gave up 5 bases and J gave up 10 bases, with 14 bases separating them. Germline V gives CDR1 DFQATT, CDR2 SNEGSKA (reference sequence). CDR3 DNA: TGCAGTGCTCCCCAAGGCGGGCTAGCTTTCTTT. This sequence encodes CSAPQGGLAFF.

The V call is TRBV7-2, the J call TRBJ1-6; D call uncertain. Trimming took off 6 bases at V and 5 bases at J, with 14 bases between the two ends. The germline V gene has CDR1 SGHTA and CDR2 FQGNSA. The CDR3 is 15 amino acids. Written as DNA, the CDR3 is TGTGCCAGCAGTTCCGACATGGGGAATAATTCACCCCTCCACTTT. This gives the protein CASSSDMGNNSPLHF.

V gene TRBV10-2 combines with J gene TRBJ1-5; TRBD1 matches at 9 bases. The CDR3 is made up of 15 amino acids. Per germline, CDR1 WSHSY and CDR2 SAAADI. The V gene end was trimmed by 7 bases and the J gene end by 2 bases; junction bases not matched to a gene: 6. The CDR3 here is CASNPGQGGNQPQHF. The CDR3 DNA follows: TGCGCCAGCAACCCGGGACAGGGAGGCAATCAGCCCCAGCATTTT.

There are a few counts of this clonotype. The V call is TRBV6-5, the J call TRBJ1-6, with TRBD1 identical over 9 bases. Germline CDR1 is MNHEY and CDR2 is SVGAGI. V lost 0 bases to trimming and J lost 7 bases; unmatched junction nucleotides: 4. This CDR3 comprises 16 residues. Here the CDR3 reads CASSYSGTGYNSPLHF. CDR3 bases: TGTGCCAGCAGTTACTCAGGGACAGGGTACAATTCACCCCTCCACTTT.

This clonotype was found a few times. The junction departs from the called germline gene at one end, perhaps through a read error. The genes are TRBV20-1 and TRBJ2-7, with D unclear. CDR1 and CDR2 from the germline V gene are DFQATT and SNEGSKA (reference sequence). This CDR3 comprises 11 residues. As DNA, the CDR3 is TGCAGTGCCAGAGAACGAGACGAGCAGTACTTC. Translation gives CSARERDEQYF.

The chain combines TRBV2 with TRBJ2-2, with 14 bases aligning to TRBD2. CDR3 length: 19 amino acids. Germline CDR1 reads SNHLY; CDR2 reads FYNNEI. Losses at the gene ends were 6 bases for V and 6 bases for J; bases not matched to a gene: 15. This CDR3 is CASRGTGLAGATNAGELFF. In nucleotides, the CDR3 is TGTGCCAGCAGGGGAACGGGACTAGCGGGAGCGACCAATGCCGGGGAGCTGTTTTTT. The full variable domain, in which reference TRBV2 and TRBJ2-2 provide the parts outside the CDR3, is EPEVTQTPSHQVTQMGQEVILRCVPISNHLYFYWYRQILGQKVEFLVSFYNNEISEKSEIFDDQFSVERPDGSNFTLKIRSTKLEDSAMYFCASRGTGLAGATNAGELFFGEGSRLTVL.

This clonotype was observed at least ten times. The chain recombines TRBV9 with TRBJ1-5; 7 bases map to TRBD1. In germline, CDR1 is SGDLS, CDR2 YYNGEE. V dropped 4 bases and J dropped 0; count of bases not matched to a gene: 4. This CDR3 is built from 15 residues. CDR3 in DNA: TGTGCCAGCAGCCCCGGACAGGATAGCAATCAGCCCCAGCATTTT. It is translated as CASSPGQDSNQPQHF.

Comment on this clonotype: The germline gene is not matched at one end of the junction; a read error may be the cause. J is TRBJ2-3 and V is TRBV10-3; no reliable D call. The length of the CDR3 is 16 residues. The germline CDR1 and CDR2 sequences are ENHRY and SYGVKD. CDR3 amino acids: CATSFTTTPTTDTQYF. In DNA form, the CDR3 reads TGTGCCACCAGTTTCACGACGACCCCTACCACAGATACGCAGTATTTT.

There are many counts of this clonotype. The chain has TRBV6-5 and TRBJ2-3, with TRBD1 as a possible D gene (6 bases). The CDR3 has 12 amino acids. Germline V gene sequence: CDR1 MNHEY, CDR2 SVGAGI. V was trimmed by 4 bases and J by 10 bases, leaving 12 bases between them. CDR3 sequence (DNA): TGTGCCAGCAGTTCAGGGGATCGGGCGCAGTATTTT. Residues: CASSSGDRAQYF.

Comments on this clonotype: This may be a read error, as it is one base from a much larger clone. V usage is TRBV6-2 or TRBV6-3 and J usage is TRBJ2-1, with a tentative D call TRBD1 (6 bases). Germline V CDR1 and CDR2: MNHEY, SVGEGT. CDR3 length equals 13 residues. This chain's CDR3 is CASSYQGHNKQFF. In DNA, the CDR3 is TGTGCCAGCAGTTACCAGGGGCACAATAAGCAGTTCTTC.